The T cell receptor (beta chain) under discussion was sequenced for a study of cytomegalovirus exposure and HLA in healthy donors. Across the whole study: Out of about 180 million T cells, an earlier analysis found roughly 110 million unique TCR beta sequences in total. The study's findings and limits: The CMV antigen specificity of a few CMV-associated chains was confirmed through in vitro analysis. Most CMV-associated TCR beta chains were later found to appear HLA-restricted.

Primers: 60 Vbeta forward and 13 Jbeta reverse. The table came from immunoSEQ multiplex PCR; TCRdb's copy has only in-frame clones and leaves some out. Of over 80,000 clones listed, about 81% were seen once; the top ten hold about 4.8%. The CDR3 length is 14 residues. In regard to this clone: Its target is unknown.

Source material: PBMCs. This TCR derives from a man aged 40-49 years in good health and CMV-seropositive. V is TRBV12-1 and J is TRBJ1-1; the DNA was not used to check the table's D call, TRBD1. TRBV12-1 is assigned pseudogene status. CDR3 sequence (DNA): TGTGCCAGCAGCTGGGAGACAGGGAACACTGAAGCTTTCTTT. As protein: CASSWETGNTEAFF.